A selection of T cell receptor beta chains follows, all from one sample in a study of CD8+ T cells in alopecia areata. The data were produced by immunoSEQ multiplex PCR, yet TCRdb's version contains in-frame clones alone and is incomplete. The sample yields about 270,000 clones, about three fifths seen once. Source: CD4+ T cells sorted from blood, taken around week 54, from a patient treated with tofacitinib. The receptors shown here come from a human donor with alopecia areata. The CDR3 runs from the conserved cysteine through the conserved F or W. A D gene is named only where the DNA matches it firmly. Clone size appears in some rows only: once, few, many, or a class for an expanded clone.

V gene	clone size	D gene	J gene	CDR3 DNA	CDR3 protein
TRBV4-1	few	-	TRBJ1-5	TGCGCCAGCAGCCAGCTTTTGGTCCAGGGGAGTGATCAGCCCCAGCATTTT	CASSQLLVQGSDQPQHF
TRBV5-1	once	TRBD1	TRBJ2-6	TGCGCCAGTCATCGGGACAGGAGCTCTGGGGCCAACGTCCTGACTTTC	CASHRDRSSGANVLTF
TRBV6-1	few	-	TRBJ1-1	TGTGCCAGCGAACAGGGTTGGCTCACTGAAGCTTTCTTT	CASEQGWLTEAFF
TRBV7-2	-	-	TRBJ1-1	TGTGCCAGCAGCTTAGCGGTGACAGCTTACACTGAAGCTTTCTTT	CASSLAVTAYTEAFF
TRBV19	-	-	TRBJ2-2	TGTGCCACCTTGCCCCGGGACTCACGTACAGAGCTGTTTTTT	CATLPRDSRTELFF
TRBV2	-	-	TRBJ2-3	TGTGCCAGCAACCTAGCAGAGAGCACAGATACGCAGTATTTT	CASNLAESTDTQYF
TRBV18	-	TRBD1	TRBJ1-2	TGTGCCAGCTCACACAGGAGAACAGGGGGCGAAGATGGCTACACCTTC	CASSHRRTGGEDGYTF
TRBV5-6	-	-	TRBJ2-5	TGTGCCAGCAGCCGGGGGTTCCAAGAGACCCAGTACTTC	CASSRGFQETQYF
TRBV7-9	few	-	TRBJ2-5	TGTGCCAGCAGCCTCGGGGAGTACCAAGAGACCCAGTACTTC	CASSLGEYQETQYF
TRBV10-3	-	TRBD1	TRBJ1-2	TGTGCCACCCACCAGGCGACAGGGGGTTATGGCTACACCTTC	CATHQATGGYGYTF
TRBV5-4	-	TRBD2	TRBJ2-1	TGTGCCAGCAGCCCTAGCGGGGGCTCCTACAATGAGCAGTTCTTC	CASSPSGGSYNEQFF
TRBV5-5	few	TRBD1	TRBJ1-6	TGTGCCAGCACCTATACCTGGACAGGGGTTGGGTCACCCCTCCACTTT	CASTYTWTGVGSPLHF
TRBV9	-	-	TRBJ1-2	TGTGCCAGCAGCGTAGAGGGCTCGAGGAGCTATGGCTACACCTTC	CASSVEGSRSYGYTF
TRBV12-5	-	-	TRBJ1-5	TGTGCTAGTGGTTTTTCTGGGGGCGGACAGCCCCAGCATTTT	CASGFSGGGQPQHF
TRBV7-3	few	TRBD2	TRBJ2-3	TGTGCCAGCAGACTAAGCGGGGGGGCCGCAGATACGCAGTATTTT	CASRLSGGAADTQYF